A selection of T cell receptor beta chains follows, all from one sample in a study of shared clonotypes between healthy human individuals. Generated by immunoSEQ multiplex PCR, the TCRdb table keeps only in-frame clones and is missing some. The data show 1.6 million or so clones, around 98.5% seen once. The sequencing sample was made of naive CD4+ T cells sorted from blood. The source is a young man in good health. CDR3s include the opening cysteine and the closing phenylalanine or tryptophan. The D gene is left open where the match is weak. Clone size is given for some rows only: seen once, a few or many times, or a class if the clone is expanded.

j_call | d_call | v_call | clone_size | cdr3_aa | cdr3_nt
TRBJ1-1 | TRBD1 | TRBV11-3 | . | CASSSRGQGEAFF | TGTGCCAGCAGCTCCCGAGGACAGGGTGAAGCTTTCTTT
TRBJ1-1 | . | TRBV6-5 | few | CASSYAGNTEAFF | TGTGCCAGCAGTTACGCAGGGAACACTGAAGCTTTCTTT
TRBJ1-2 | TRBD1 | TRBV4-1 | . | CASTEFGTAISYGYTF | TGCGCCAGCACGGAATTCGGGACAGCGATCAGCTATGGCTACACCTTC
TRBJ2-5 | . | TRBV21-1 | . | CASSNTWRDRKETQYF | TGTGCCAGCAGCAACACGTGGAGGGACAGGAAAGAGACCCAGTACTTC
TRBJ2-2 | . | TRBV7-9 | . | CASSPTLLGELFF | TGTGCCAGCAGCCCCACACTTTTGGGGGAGCTGTTTTTT
TRBJ1-5 | . | TRBV28 | . | CASSLGYWEAGPQHF | TGTGCCAGCAGTCTAGGATATTGGGAGGCTGGGCCCCAGCATTTT
TRBJ2-2 | TRBD1 | TRBV19 | . | CASSMDRGPGELFF | TGTGCCAGTAGTATGGACAGGGGTCCCGGGGAGCTGTTTTTT
TRBJ2-4 | . | TRBV19 | . | CASSQPGLAKNIQYF | TGTGCCAGTAGTCAACCGGGACTAGCCAAAAACATTCAGTACTTC
TRBJ2-7 | TRBD1 | TRBV6-5 | . | CASSYGRQGTYEQYF | TGTGCCAGCAGTTACGGCCGACAGGGTACCTACGAGCAGTACTTC
TRBJ2-5 | TRBD2 | TRBV18 | . | CASSPKGLAGVETQYF | TGTGCCAGCTCACCAAAGGGACTAGCGGGAGTGGAGACCCAGTACTTC
TRBJ2-7 | . | TRBV27 | . | CASSLSDREMHEQYF | TGTGCCAGCAGTTTATCGGACAGAGAAATGCACGAGCAGTACTTC
TRBJ2-1 | TRBD2 | TRBV5-1 | . | CASSLRGETSYNEQFF | TGCGCCAGCAGCCTCCGGGGGGAGACATCCTACAATGAGCAGTTCTTC
TRBJ2-3 | TRBD2 | TRBV4-2 | . | CASSQHSGSFTDTQYF | TGTGCCAGCAGCCAACACAGCGGGAGCTTCACAGATACGCAGTATTTT
TRBJ1-2 | . | TRBV5-1 | . | CASSTGTGEDGYTF | TGCGCCAGCAGCACAGGGACGGGGGAGGATGGCTACACCTTC
TRBJ1-2 | TRBD1 | TRBV5-1 | . | CASSTTGGSRDGYTF | TGCGCCAGCAGCACGACAGGGGGCAGTCGCGATGGCTACACCTTC
TRBJ1-2 | . | TRBV18 | . | CASSPREDYGYTF | TGTGCCAGCTCACCCAGGGAGGACTATGGCTACACCTTC
TRBJ2-5 | . | TRBV11-2 | . | CASSPRTAQETQYF | TGTGCCAGCAGCCCGAGGACAGCACAAGAGACCCAGTACTTC
TRBJ2-3 | TRBD1 | TRBV15 | once | CATSIGQGADSDTQYF | TGTGCCACCAGCATAGGACAGGGGGCGGATTCAGATACGCAGTATTTT
TRBJ2-5 | TRBD1 | TRBV18 | . | CASSQDRGQETQYF | TGTGCCAGCTCACAGGACAGGGGGCAAGAGACCCAGTACTTC
TRBJ2-3 | TRBD2 | TRBV25-1 | . | CASSMGLAASTDTQYF | TGTGCCAGCAGTATGGGACTAGCGGCGAGCACAGATACGCAGTATTTT
TRBJ1-1 | . | TRBV9 | once | CASSVRTHDSPAFF | TGTGCCAGCAGCGTCCGGACCCATGATAGTCCAGCTTTCTTT
TRBJ2-7 | TRBD2 | TRBV4-1 | . | CASSQERSSGSWYF | TGCGCCAGCAGCCAAGAAAGATCTAGCGGGAGCTGGTACTTC
TRBJ2-1 | TRBD2 | TRBV29-1 | once | CSVRPGLAGESSYNEQFF | TGCAGCGTCCGACCGGGACTAGCGGGAGAGAGCTCCTACAATGAGCAGTTCTTC
TRBJ2-1 | . | TRBV4-3 | . | CASSQDLLYEQFF | TGCGCCAGCAGCCAAGATCTACTCTATGAGCAGTTCTTC
TRBJ2-2 | TRBD1 | TRBV7-3 | . | CASSLRAGTGIGELFF | TGTGCCAGCAGCTTGAGAGCCGGGACAGGGATCGGGGAGCTGTTTTTT
TRBJ2-1 | . | TRBV7-9 | . | CASSLTHGHTEEQFF | TGTGCCAGCAGCTTGACCCACGGGCACACTGAGGAGCAGTTCTTC
TRBJ1-4 | TRBD1 | TRBV27 | once | CASSPYGTGGTATNEKLFF | TGTGCCAGCAGTCCATACGGGACAGGGGGAACTGCAACTAATGAAAAACTGTTTTTT
TRBJ2-5 | . | TRBV29-1 | . | CSGFVQTETQYF | TGCAGCGGCTTCGTGCAGACAGAGACCCAGTACTTC
TRBJ1-1 | . | TRBV6-1 | once | CASSEKQGYTEAFF | TGTGCCAGCAGTGAGAAACAGGGCTACACTGAAGCTTTCTTT
TRBJ2-1 | . | TRBV5-1 | . | CASSFSYEQFF | TGCGCCAGCAGCTTTAGCTATGAGCAGTTCTTC
TRBJ2-1 | TRBD2 | TRBV18 | . | CASSPGSSGLAGGLNEQFF | TGTGCCAGCTCACCAGGGTCTTCCGGACTAGCGGGAGGGCTGAATGAGCAGTTCTTC
TRBJ2-7 | TRBD1 | TRBV18 | . | CASSPKGQGAYEQYF | TGTGCCAGCTCACCGAAGGGACAGGGTGCCTACGAGCAGTACTTC
TRBJ2-1 | . | TRBV7-2 | . | CASSLAWASAYNEQFF | TGTGCCAGCAGCTTAGCGTGGGCTAGCGCTTACAATGAGCAGTTCTTC
TRBJ2-2 | . | TRBV10-2 | . | CASRPDMGKANTGELFF | TGCGCCAGCCGGCCGGATATGGGAAAGGCGAACACCGGGGAGCTGTTTTTT
TRBJ1-5 | . | TRBV9 | . | CASSVSGYDNQPQHF | TGTGCCAGCAGCGTATCAGGGTATGACAATCAGCCCCAGCATTTT
TRBJ2-7 | TRBD2 | TRBV15 | . | CATSRVPGTSDEQYF | TGTGCCACCAGCAGAGTTCCCGGGACTAGCGACGAGCAGTACTTC
TRBJ2-3 | TRBD1 | TRBV18 | . | CASSLQGADTQYF | TGTGCCAGCTCGCTTCAGGGGGCAGATACGCAGTATTTT
TRBJ2-5 | TRBD1 | TRBV19 | . | CASRQLQGARETQYF | TGTGCCAGTAGACAATTACAGGGGGCACGAGAGACCCAGTACTTC
TRBJ2-3 | . | TRBV28 | . | CASRSAGLDTQYF | TGTGCCAGCAGATCCGCGGGACTAGATACGCAGTATTTT
TRBJ2-7 | TRBD2 | TRBV30 | . | CAWSVGWRENSYEQYF | TGTGCCTGGAGTGTGGGGTGGCGGGAGAATTCCTACGAGCAGTACTTC
TRBJ1-3 | . | TRBV11-2 | . | CASSLGRVSGNTIYF | TGTGCCAGCAGCTTAGGGAGAGTCTCTGGAAACACCATATATTTT
TRBJ2-7 | . | TRBV5-1 | . | CASSLYPGSGLYEQYF | TGCGCCAGCAGCTTGTACCCGGGGTCAGGCCTTTACGAGCAGTACTTC
TRBJ2-1 | TRBD2 | TRBV28 | . | CASSLTSAYEQFF | TGTGCCAGCAGTTTAACTAGCGCATATGAGCAGTTCTTC
TRBJ2-1 | TRBD1 | TRBV29-1 | . | CSVGPSTGSSYNEQFF | TGCAGCGTTGGCCCCTCGACAGGGAGCTCCTACAATGAGCAGTTCTTC
TRBJ1-1 | . | TRBV5-1 | . | CASSSSGPSTEAFF | TGCGCCAGCAGCTCTTCCGGGCCGAGCACTGAAGCTTTCTTT
TRBJ2-3 | . | TRBV18 | . | CASSPPSSGTDTQYF | TGTGCCAGCTCACCACCGTCTTCTGGCACAGATACGCAGTATTTT
TRBJ1-1 | . | TRBV21-1 | . | CASDRILEINTEAFF | TGTGCCAGCGACCGAATTTTGGAGATCAACACTGAAGCTTTCTTT
TRBJ2-1 | TRBD2 | TRBV7-9 | . | CASSLGPGTSGAKGFF | TGTGCCAGCAGCTTAGGGCCGGGGACTAGCGGGGCGAAGGGGTTCTTC